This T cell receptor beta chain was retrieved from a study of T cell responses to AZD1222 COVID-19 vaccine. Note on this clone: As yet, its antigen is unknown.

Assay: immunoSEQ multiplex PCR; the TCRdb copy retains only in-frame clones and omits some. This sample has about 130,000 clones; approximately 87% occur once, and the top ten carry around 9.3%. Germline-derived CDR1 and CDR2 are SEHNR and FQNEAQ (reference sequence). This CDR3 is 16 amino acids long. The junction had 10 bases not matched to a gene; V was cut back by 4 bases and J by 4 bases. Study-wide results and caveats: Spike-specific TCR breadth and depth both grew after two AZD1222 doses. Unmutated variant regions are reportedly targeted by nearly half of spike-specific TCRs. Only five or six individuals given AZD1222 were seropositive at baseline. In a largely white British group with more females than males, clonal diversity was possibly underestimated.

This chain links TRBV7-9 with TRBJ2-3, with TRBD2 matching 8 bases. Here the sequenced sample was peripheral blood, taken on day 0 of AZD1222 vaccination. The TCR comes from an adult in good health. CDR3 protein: CASSSRGLGSADTQYF. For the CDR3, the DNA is TGTGCCAGCAGCTCCCGGGGACTAGGGAGTGCAGATACGCAGTATTTT.